Following are 27 T cell receptor beta chains from one sample sequenced in a study of T-cell memory formation after mild COVID-19. TCRdb called the 5' RACE reads again in MiXCR, with one record for every CDR3 protein. The sample lists about 470,000 distinct CDR3 sequences, roughly 18% occurring once. Specimen: PBMCs or a T cell subset sorted from them (not recorded which). Every receptor here comes from an adult woman who had mild COVID-19 (a few samples of this study predate the infection). Cell type and time point are not known.

The sample holds a few counts of this clonotype. V usage is TRBV19 and J usage is TRBJ2-7; 9 bases agree with TRBD1. The CDR3 has 15 amino acids. Germline CDR1 and CDR2: LNHDA and SQIVND (reference sequence). V lost 2 bases, J lost 2 bases, and 4 bases stayed unmatched. Written as DNA, the CDR3 is TGTGCCAGTAGTATACGGGGACAGGGCCCCTACGAGCAGTACTTC. It specifies CASSIRGQGPYEQYF.

This clonotype is a singleton in its sample. This chain joins TRBV30 and TRBJ2-7; 8 bases agree with TRBD2. The CDR3 totals 15 residues. Losses at the gene ends were 4 bases for V and 4 bases for J; bases not matched to a gene: 12. The V gene's germline CDR1 is GTSNPN and CDR2 SVGIG (reference sequence). CDR3 nucleotide sequence: TGTGCCTGGACCCCGGGAGGGAGCTCCTCTTACGAGCAGTACTTC. The encoded protein is CAWTPGGSSSYEQYF.

There are a few counts of this clonotype. This rearrangement joins TRBV29-1 to TRBJ2-7; D may be TRBD1 (5 bases). Germline V gene data show CDR1 as SQVTM and CDR2 as ANQGSEA. Trimming stripped 4 bases from V and 0 bases from J, with 13 bases between. The CDR3 covers 14 residues. CDR3 bases: TGCAGCGTTGGCCGACAGTGGAGCTCCTACGAGCAGTACTTC. Protein: CSVGRQWSSYEQYF.

This clonotype has only a few counts. The chain's CDR3 is CAWSPFTGGGYGYTF. The DNA of the CDR3 is TGTGCCTGGAGTCCTTTTACAGGGGGCGGCTATGGCTACACCTTC. The rearrangement links TRBV30 to TRBJ1-2; 9 nucleotides line up with TRBD1. This CDR3 has 15 residues. Germline V CDR1 and CDR2: GTSNPN, SVGIG (reference sequence). With V trimmed by 2 bases and J by 4 bases, 8 bases remained unmatched.

This clonotype was seen a few times. The J gene is TRBJ2-1, the V gene TRBV5-1; tentative D call: TRBD1 (6 bases). The germline CDR1 and CDR2 sequences are SGHRS and YFSETQ. With 0 bases removed from V and 7 bases from J, the gap between germline ends came to 20 bases. The CDR3 sequence is 17 residues long. The CDR3 nucleotides are TGCGCCAGCAGCTTGGGAAGGGGAAGACAGGAGAGGAATGAGCAGTTCTTC. This sequence encodes CASSLGRGRQERNEQFF. The entire variable domain, with the rest obtained from reference TRBV5-1 and TRBJ2-1, is as follows: KAGVTQTPRYLIKTRGQQVTLSCSPISGHRSVSWYQQTPGQGLQFLFEYFSETQRNKGNFPGRFSGRQFSNSRSEMNVSTLELGDSALYLCASSLGRGRQERNEQFFGPGTRLTVL.

The chain joins TRBV5-1 to TRBJ1-1; D is undetermined. Between the trimmed V and J ends, which lost 2 bases and 1 base, there was a span of 9 bases. Germline CDR1 reads SGHRS; CDR2 reads YFSETQ. CDR3 length equals 14 residues. This chain's CDR3 is CASSFGVTNTEAFF. The DNA of the CDR3 is TGCGCCAGCAGCTTTGGGGTCACGAACACTGAAGCTTTCTTT.

The chain joins TRBV29-1 to TRBJ1-1; D is unclear. CDR3 length: 10 residues. The germline V gene encodes CDR1 SQVTM and CDR2 ANQGSEA. Trimming left V 7 bases short and J 3 bases short, with 6 bases between. The CDR3: CSGGDTEAFF. The CDR3 DNA is TGCAGCGGTGGGGACACTGAAGCTTTCTTT. Together with reference TRBV29-1 and TRBJ1-1, the CDR3 gives the full variable domain: SAVISQKPSRDICQRGTSLTIQCQVDSQVTMMFWYRQQPGQSLTLIATANQGSEATYESGFVIDKFPISRPNLTFSTLTVSNMSPEDSSIYLCSGGDTEAFFGQGTRLTVV.

The table lists this clonotype with a few counts. V is TRBV19 and J is TRBJ2-2; D is ambiguous. The germline CDR1 and CDR2 sequences are LNHDA and SQIVND (reference sequence). The CDR3 runs to 15 residues. The germline V and J ends were trimmed by 2 bases and 0 bases, with 7 bases remaining between them. CDR3 amino acids: CASSIQASNTGELFF. The CDR3 nucleotides read TGTGCCAGTAGTATACAGGCCTCGAACACCGGGGAGCTGTTTTTT.

This clonotype was detected a few times. The chain recombines TRBV5-5 with TRBJ2-3, with D perhaps matching TRBD1 (5 bases). Trimming took off 2 bases at V and 2 bases at J, with 12 bases between the two ends. CDR1 and CDR2 from the germline V gene are SGHKS and YYEKEE (reference sequence). The CDR3 is 15 amino acids. The CDR3 protein is CASSFTWGPTDTQYF. CDR3 in DNA: TGTGCCAGCAGCTTCACTTGGGGCCCCACAGATACGCAGTATTTT. The full variable domain, completed using reference TRBV5-5 and TRBJ2-3, is DAGVTQSPTHLIKTRGQQVTLRCSPISGHKSVSWYQQVLGQGPQFIFQYYEKEERGRGNFPDRFSARQFPNYSSELNVNALLLGDSALYLCASSFTWGPTDTQYFGPGTRLTVL.

This clonotype turned up a few times. The chain links TRBV3-1 to TRBJ2-7, with D maybe TRBD2 (6 bases). CDR1 and CDR2 (germline): LGHDT, YNNKEL (reference sequence). The CDR3 totals 16 residues. Trimming removed 1 base from V and 2 bases from J, with 15 bases in between. CDR3 loop: CASSQGRWGEAYEQYF. The CDR3 nucleotides read TGTGCCAGCAGCCAAGGACGGTGGGGGGAAGCCTACGAGCAGTACTTC.

This CDR3 reads CASSPTGGTEGIKNIQYF. In DNA, the CDR3 is TGTGCCAGCAGCCCCACTGGCGGGACTGAGGGGATAAAAAACATTCAGTACTTC. The chain uses TRBV9 and TRBJ2-4; D might be TRBD2 (6 bases). CDR3 length: 18 residues. Germline V gene lookup returns CDR1 SGDLS and CDR2 YYNGEE. V lost 4 bases, J lost 4 bases, and 24 bases lay in between. The full variable domain, completed using reference TRBV9 and TRBJ2-4, is DSGVTQTPKHLITATGQRVTLRCSPRSGDLSVYWYQQSLDQGLQFLIQYYNGEERAKGNILERFSAQQFPDLHSELNLSSLELGDSALYFCASSPTGGTEGIKNIQYFGAGTRLSVL.

This chain links TRBV21-1 with TRBJ1-4; the DNA was not compared with TRBD1, the D call given in the table. TRBV21-1 corresponds to a pseudogene. The CDR3 spans 17 residues. The CDR3 spells CASSKSPGQGFLEKLFF. CDR3 coding DNA: TGTGCCAGCAGCAAATCACCGGGACAGGGGTTTCTTGAAAAACTGTTTTTT.

The V call is TRBV10-3, the J call TRBJ2-1, with 7 positions matching TRBD1. CDR1 and CDR2 (germline): ENHRY, SYGVKD. This CDR3 has 14 residues. V shed 8 bases and J 8 bases; nucleotides not matched to a gene: 12. In DNA form, the CDR3 reads TGTGCCATCCAAGACAGGGCGGAGGCCGATGAGCAGTTCTTC. This translates into CAIQDRAEADEQFF.

The chain uses TRBV5-5 and TRBJ1-2; maybe TRBD1 (5 bases). The CDR3 is made up of 15 amino acids. Germline V gene sequence: CDR1 SGHKS, CDR2 YYEKEE (reference sequence). Between the trimmed V and J ends, which lost 4 bases and 7 bases, there was a span of 20 bases. CDR3 sequence reads: CASSKPGSGGGGYTF. The CDR3 DNA reads TGTGCCAGCAGCAAGCCGGGATCCGGTGGGGGTGGCTACACCTTC.

This clonotype was observed a few times. The CDR3 protein is CASSRKGGVGYTF. The DNA of the CDR3 is TGTGCCAGTTCAAGGAAGGGGGGCGTTGGCTACACCTTC. V is TRBV6-6 and J is TRBJ1-2; TRBD1 is a possible D gene (6 bases). This CDR3 has 13 residues. V was cut by 9 bases and J by 7 bases, with 18 bases left in between. Per the germline V gene, CDR1 is MNHNY and CDR2 is SVGAGI (reference sequence).

This clonotype occurred many times. The CDR3 DNA reads TGTGCCACCAGTGATTTGCGGTCAGCGGGAGTAGGCACCGGGGAGCTGTTTTTT. This gives the protein CATSDLRSAGVGTGELFF. The V and J genes are TRBV24-1 and TRBJ2-2; 8 bases line up with TRBD2. Germline CDR1 KGHDR, CDR2 SFDVKD. The trim removed 0 bases at V and 4 bases at J, leaving 9 bases unmatched. The CDR3 consists of 18 residues.

This clonotype was counted between two and nine times. The rearrangement links TRBV11-1 to TRBJ1-5, with D possibly being TRBD1 (5 bases). Germline V gene sequence: CDR1 SGHAT, CDR2 FQDESV (reference sequence). The length of the CDR3 is 16 residues. V lost 0 bases, J lost 6 bases, and 15 bases lay in between. The CDR3 coding sequence is TGTGCCAGCAGCTTAGCCGTCAGGCGGGGCTGTCAGCCCCAGCATTTT. Translating it yields CASSLAVRRGCQPQHF.

This clonotype turned up a few times. J is TRBJ2-1 and V is TRBV7-9; 10 nucleotides agree with TRBD1. The CDR3 consists of 15 residues. Per the germline V gene, CDR1 is SEHNR and CDR2 is FQNEAQ (reference sequence). V shed 3 bases, J shed 4 bases, and the junction held 3 bases outside the gene matches. CDR3 loop: CASSFGTGAYNEQFF. In nucleotides, the CDR3 is TGTGCCAGCAGCTTCGGGACAGGGGCATACAATGAGCAGTTCTTC.

The table lists this clonotype with many counts. Here the CDR3 reads CASSEKGIGYGYTF. The CDR3 DNA follows: TGCGCCAGCAGTGAAAAGGGGATCGGCTATGGCTACACCTTC. V is TRBV10-2 and J is TRBJ1-2; D may be TRBD1 (5 bases). V was clipped by 3 bases and J by 4 bases, with 12 bases between them. CDR3 length: 14 residues. CDR1 WSHSY and CDR2 SAAADI come from the germline V gene.

The chain couples TRBV6-5 to TRBJ2-7; D gene ambiguous. V was cut by 6 bases and J by 4 bases, with 13 bases left in between. The CDR3 has 13 residues. In germline, CDR1 is MNHEY, CDR2 SVGAGI. In DNA form, the CDR3 reads TGTGCCAGCAGGCCTCCCCACGGATACGAGCAGTACTTC. Its translation: CASRPPHGYEQYF.

The rearrangement uses TRBV27 and TRBJ2-6, with TRBD2 matching over 7 bases. The CDR3 is 15 amino acids. Germline CDR1 and CDR2: MNHEY and SMNVEV (reference sequence). V dropped 7 bases and J dropped 2; count of bases not matched to a gene: 5. The DNA of the CDR3 is TGTGCCAGCACCCTTGGGGGGGCTGGGGCCAACGTCCTGACTTTC. Its protein product is CASTLGGAGANVLTF. The whole variable domain, filled in from reference TRBV27 and TRBJ2-6, reads EAQVTQNPRYLITVTGKKLTVTCSQNMNHEYMSWYRQDPGLGLRQIYYSMNVEVTDKGDVPEGYKVSRKEKRNFPLILESPSPNQTSLYFCASTLGGAGANVLTFGAGSRLTVL.

This chain joins TRBV24-1 and TRBJ1-5; 8 bases align to TRBD1. CDR1 and CDR2 (germline): KGHDR, SFDVKD. Trimming took 4 bases from V and 0 from J; bases not matched to a gene: 7. The CDR3 consists of 17 residues. The CDR3, as DNA: TGTGCCACCAGTGACCCGGGACAGGCGAATAGCAATCAGCCCCAGCATTTT. This sequence encodes CATSDPGQANSNQPQHF.

The chain recombines TRBV20-1 with TRBJ1-2; D uncertain. CDR3 length equals 14 residues. Trimming removed 1 base at V and 4 bases at J, with 13 bases between. The germline V gene encodes CDR1 DFQATT and CDR2 SNEGSKA (reference sequence). CDR3 protein: CSARVLGELYGYTF. The CDR3 nucleotides read TGCAGTGCTAGAGTGTTGGGCGAACTCTATGGCTACACCTTC.

This clonotype has a single count. This CDR3 is CSATVEGGPRNEQFF. The CDR3 region has the DNA TGCAGTGCTACCGTCGAGGGAGGGCCAAGAAATGAGCAGTTCTTC. This chain connects TRBV20-1 to TRBJ2-1; TRBD2 agrees at 7 bases. The J segment lost 7 bases and the V segment lost 4 bases, leaving 13 bases of the junction unmatched. The CDR3 has 15 residues. Per germline, CDR1 DFQATT and CDR2 SNEGSKA (reference sequence).

The rearrangement links TRBV25-1 to TRBJ2-7; tentative D call: TRBD1 (7 bases). The CDR3 spans 14 residues. The germline V and J ends were trimmed by 2 bases and 6 bases, with 14 bases remaining between them. Germline CDR1 MGHDK, CDR2 SYGVNS. The CDR3 bases are TGTGCCAGCAGTGAAGAGCAGGGGGGCTCCGAGCAGTACTTC. This encodes CASSEEQGGSEQYF.

This sequence joins TRBV11-3 and TRBJ2-5; D uncertain. The CDR3 is 14 amino acids. V was pared by 2 bases and J by 2 bases, with 9 bases between. Per the germline V gene, CDR1 is SGHNT and CDR2 is YENEEA. Here the CDR3 DNA reads TGTGCCAGCAGCTTAAGCAGGTCACAAGAGACCCAGTACTTC. Translated, it gives CASSLSRSQETQYF.

This clonotype was seen ten or more times. The chain employs TRBV7-8 and TRBJ2-3; tentatively, D is TRBD1 (6 bases). Germline V gene data show CDR1 as SGHVS and CDR2 as FQNEAQ. The V and J ends lost 2 bases and 2 bases respectively, with 17 bases between them. This CDR3 contains 17 residues. The CDR3 region has the DNA TGTGCCAGCAGCTTAATCGGTGGGGGCCACATCACAGATACGCAGTATTTT. It encodes CASSLIGGGHITDTQYF.